The source of this T cell receptor (beta chain) is a study of shared clonotypes between healthy human individuals. Points on this clone: The same CDR3 can be traced to other DNA sequences in this sample.

Some clones are missing from TCRdb's copy, which holds only in-frame ones; the method was immunoSEQ multiplex PCR. The data show around 2.5 million clones, roughly 93% seen once. Germline V gene lookup returns CDR1 GTSNPN and CDR2 SVGIG (reference sequence). CDR3 size: 14 residues. The V gene lost 2 bases and the J gene lost 0 bases, with 9 bases spanning the gap. The chain joins TRBV30 to TRBJ2-3; D not certain. What was sequenced was naive CD4+ T cells from PBMCs. Subset noted: CD45RA+ positively selected. This TCR was sampled from a man aged 18-30 years in good health. Some clones in this sample may be carry-over from other donors' samples. CDR3 sequence reads: CAWSSGASTDTQYF. In DNA form, the CDR3 reads TGTGCCTGGAGTTCTGGCGCCAGCACAGATACGCAGTATTTT.